This is a list of T cell receptor beta chains from one sample in a study of cytomegalovirus exposure and HLA in healthy donors. Repertoires were generated with immunoSEQ multiplex PCR, while TCRdb's copy carries only in-frame clones and drops some. The top ten hold approximately 2.1% of the sample, which has some 160,000 clones, around 85% seen once. The sample consisted of PBMCs. The receptors here all came from a male donor in good health and CMV-seronegative. The CDR3 runs from the conserved cysteine through the conserved F or W. D genes are given only for firm matches. The size of a clone is reported for some rows only, either as once, few or many, or as a class for expanded clones.

J	size	V	D	DNA	CDR3
TRBJ1-4	-	TRBV6-5	-	TGTGCCAGCAGAAGCGGTGAAAAACTGTTTTTT	CASRSGEKLFF
TRBJ2-1	few	TRBV29-1	TRBD1	TGCAGCGTTGAACAACAGGGGGCGGTCAATGAGCAGTTCTTC	CSVEQQGAVNEQFF
TRBJ2-5	-	TRBV5-1	-	TGCGCCAGCAGCTTGGCTTCTGGGGGGTCCGTGGAGACCCAGTACTTC	CASSLASGGSVETQYF
TRBJ1-1	-	TRBV5-6	-	TGTGCCAGCAGCTTGGTGCGCGCCAGGGACACTGAAGCTTTCTTT	CASSLVRARDTEAFF
TRBJ1-6	-	TRBV5-1	TRBD1	TGCGCCAGCAGCTTGGGAGGGACAGGGGTACATTCACCCCTCCACTTT	CASSLGGTGVHSPLHF
TRBJ2-3	-	TRBV10-3	TRBD2	TGTGCCATCAGTCCCACGGGCAAACTAGCGGGGGGCACAGATACGCAGTATTTT	CAISPTGKLAGGTDTQYF
TRBJ1-5	few	TRBV25-1	-	TGTGCCAGCAGTGGAGGGATTGCTCAGCCCCAGCATTTT	CASSGGIAQPQHF
TRBJ1-3	-	TRBV27	-	TGTGCCAGCAGTTTAAGGAGGGACTCTGGAAACACCATATATTTT	CASSLRRDSGNTIYF
TRBJ2-1	-	TRBV7-6	TRBD2	TGTGCCAGCCGAGCGGGGGGTGCCTACAATGAGCAGTTCTTC	CASRAGGAYNEQFF
TRBJ1-2	-	TRBV6-5	-	TGTGCCAGCCAGGACAGCCTTAACTATGGCTACACCTTC	CASQDSLNYGYTF
TRBJ1-2	-	TRBV29-1	-	TGCAGCGTTGAAGCAGGGGCAAACTATGGCTACACCTTC	CSVEAGANYGYTF
TRBJ2-3	-	TRBV7-7	-	TGTGCCAGCAGCTTAGGACAGAGCACAGATACGCAGTATTTT	CASSLGQSTDTQYF
TRBJ2-1	-	TRBV10-2	TRBD2	TGCGCCAGCAGTCATAGCGGGGGGAAGCAAAATGAGCAGTTCTTC	CASSHSGGKQNEQFF
TRBJ1-4	once	TRBV7-8	TRBD1	TGTGCCAGCAGCTTGGCACAGGGGGCTGGTAATGAAAAACTGTTTTTT	CASSLAQGAGNEKLFF
TRBJ1-6	-	TRBV6-5	TRBD1	TGTGCCAGCACCAGGGGGTCTGGGAGTTCACCCCTCCACTTT	CASTRGSGSSPLHF
TRBJ1-1	-	TRBV25-1	-	TGTGCCAGCAGTGGCCCCGAGGCAGGGATGAACACTGAAGCTTTCTTT	CASSGPEAGMNTEAFF
TRBJ1-6	once	TRBV5-4	TRBD1	TGTGCCAGCAGCTTGGACCCGACAGGGGACAATTCACCCCTCCACTTT	CASSLDPTGDNSPLHF
TRBJ1-2	-	TRBV2	-	TGTGCCAGCAGCGTGACAGCCCGCTATGGCTACACCTTC	CASSVTARYGYTF
TRBJ1-2	-	TRBV4-1	-	TGCGCCAGCAGCCAAGTTACTAGACATGGCTACACCTTC	CASSQVTRHGYTF
TRBJ1-1	-	TRBV7-2	TRBD1	TGTGCCAGCAGCATTACAGGGGTGAGGACTGAAGCTTTCTTT	CASSITGVRTEAFF
TRBJ2-7	-	TRBV4-1	TRBD2	TGCGCCAGCAGCCAGTTTGCTAGCGGCTACGAGCAGTACTTC	CASSQFASGYEQYF
TRBJ2-6	-	TRBV19	-	TGTGCCAGTAGTATGCCTAGCTCTGGGGCCAACGTCCTGACTTTC	CASSMPSSGANVLTF
TRBJ1-3	-	TRBV9	TRBD1	TGTGCCAGCAGCGTACGGGGAGACAGGGCTGGAAACACCATATATTTT	CASSVRGDRAGNTIYF